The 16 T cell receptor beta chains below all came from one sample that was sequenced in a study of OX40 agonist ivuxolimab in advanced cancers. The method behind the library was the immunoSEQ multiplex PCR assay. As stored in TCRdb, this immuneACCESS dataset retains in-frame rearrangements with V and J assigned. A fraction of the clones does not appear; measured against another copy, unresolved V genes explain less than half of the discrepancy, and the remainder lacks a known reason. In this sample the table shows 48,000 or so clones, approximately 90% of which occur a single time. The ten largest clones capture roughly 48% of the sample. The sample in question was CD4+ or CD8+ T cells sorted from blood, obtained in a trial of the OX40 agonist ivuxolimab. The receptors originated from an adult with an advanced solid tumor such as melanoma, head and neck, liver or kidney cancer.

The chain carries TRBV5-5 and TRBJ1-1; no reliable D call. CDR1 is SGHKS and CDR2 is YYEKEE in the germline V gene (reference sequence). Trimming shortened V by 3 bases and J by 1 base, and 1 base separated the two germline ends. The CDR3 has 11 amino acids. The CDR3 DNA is TGTGCCAGCAGCTGGAACACTGAAGCTTTCTTT. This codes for CASSWNTEAFF.

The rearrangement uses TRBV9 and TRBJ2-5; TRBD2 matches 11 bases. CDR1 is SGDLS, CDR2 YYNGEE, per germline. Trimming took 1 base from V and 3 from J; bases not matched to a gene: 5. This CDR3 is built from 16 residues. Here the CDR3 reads CASSVSPGLAEETQYF. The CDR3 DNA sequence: TGTGCCAGCAGCGTAAGCCCGGGACTAGCGGAAGAGACCCAGTACTTC.

The CDR3 loop is CASSRAGAGEGEQYF. CDR3 DNA sequence: TGTGCCAGCAGTCGTGCCGGGGCTGGGGAAGGCGAGCAGTACTTC. The rearrangement joins TRBV27 to TRBJ2-7, with D perhaps assigned TRBD1 or TRBD2 (5 bases each). V lost 5 bases, J lost 6 bases, and 20 bases lay in between. The CDR3 covers 15 residues. Germline CDR1 is MNHEY and CDR2 is SMNVEV (reference sequence).

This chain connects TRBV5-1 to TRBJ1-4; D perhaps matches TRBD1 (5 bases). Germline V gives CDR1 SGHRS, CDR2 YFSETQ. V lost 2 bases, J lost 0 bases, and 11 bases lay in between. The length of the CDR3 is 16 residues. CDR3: CASSFTGVATNEKLFF. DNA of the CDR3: TGCGCCAGCAGCTTTACAGGAGTCGCAACTAATGAAAAACTGTTTTTT.

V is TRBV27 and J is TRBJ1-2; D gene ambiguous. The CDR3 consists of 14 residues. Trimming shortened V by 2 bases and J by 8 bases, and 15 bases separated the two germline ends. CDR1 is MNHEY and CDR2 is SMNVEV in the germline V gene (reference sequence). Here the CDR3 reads CASSLGSTGPGYTF. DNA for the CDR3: TGTGCCAGCAGTTTAGGGTCGACTGGCCCGGGCTACACCTTC.

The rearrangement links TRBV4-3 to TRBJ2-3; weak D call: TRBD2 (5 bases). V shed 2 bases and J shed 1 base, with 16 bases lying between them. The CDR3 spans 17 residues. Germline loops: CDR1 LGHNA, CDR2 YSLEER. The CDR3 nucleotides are TGCGCCAGCAGCCAACCCCGGGGAGTTGGGGGCACAGATACGCAGTATTTT. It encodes CASSQPRGVGGTDTQYF.

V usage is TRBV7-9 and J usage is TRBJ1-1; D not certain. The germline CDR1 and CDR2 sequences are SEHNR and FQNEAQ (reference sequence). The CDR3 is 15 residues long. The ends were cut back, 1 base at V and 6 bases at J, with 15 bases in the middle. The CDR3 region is CASSLVGGYYPEAFF. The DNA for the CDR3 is TGTGCCAGCAGCTTAGTAGGAGGATATTACCCTGAAGCTTTCTTT.

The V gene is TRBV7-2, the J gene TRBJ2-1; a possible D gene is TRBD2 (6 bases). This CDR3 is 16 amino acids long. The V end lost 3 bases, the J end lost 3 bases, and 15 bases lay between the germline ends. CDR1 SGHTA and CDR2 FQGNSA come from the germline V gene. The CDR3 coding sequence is TGTGCCAGCAGCTTTCGCCCGCAAGCGGGCTACAATGAGCAGTTCTTC. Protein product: CASSFRPQAGYNEQFF.

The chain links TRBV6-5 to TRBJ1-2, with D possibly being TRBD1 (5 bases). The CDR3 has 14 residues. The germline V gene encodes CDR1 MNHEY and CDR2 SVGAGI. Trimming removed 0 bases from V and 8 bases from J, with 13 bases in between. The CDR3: CASSYSQGRTGYTF. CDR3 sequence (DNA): TGTGCCAGCAGTTACTCGCAGGGCCGGACGGGCTACACCTTC.

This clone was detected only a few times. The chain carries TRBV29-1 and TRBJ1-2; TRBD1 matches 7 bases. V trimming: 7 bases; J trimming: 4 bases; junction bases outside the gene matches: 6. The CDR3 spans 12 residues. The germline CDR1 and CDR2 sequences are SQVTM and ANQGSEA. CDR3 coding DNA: TGCAGCGACGGAACAGGGGCCTATGGCTACACCTTC. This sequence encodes CSDGTGAYGYTF. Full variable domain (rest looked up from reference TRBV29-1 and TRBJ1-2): SAVISQKPSRDICQRGTSLTIQCQVDSQVTMMFWYRQQPGQSLTLIATANQGSEATYESGFVIDKFPISRPNLTFSTLTVSNMSPEDSSIYLCSDGTGAYGYTFGSGTRLTVV.

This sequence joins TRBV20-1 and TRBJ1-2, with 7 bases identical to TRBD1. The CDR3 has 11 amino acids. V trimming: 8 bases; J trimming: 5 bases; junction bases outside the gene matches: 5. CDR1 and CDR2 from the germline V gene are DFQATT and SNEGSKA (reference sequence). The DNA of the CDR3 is TGCAGTTTAGACAGGGAGTATGGCTACACCTTC. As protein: CSLDREYGYTF.

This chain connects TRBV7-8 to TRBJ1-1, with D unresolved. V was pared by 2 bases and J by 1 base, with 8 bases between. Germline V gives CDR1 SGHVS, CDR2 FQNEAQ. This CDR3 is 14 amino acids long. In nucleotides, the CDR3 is TGTGCCAGCAGCTTAACCCTTAGGAACACTGAAGCTTTCTTT. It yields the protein CASSLTLRNTEAFF.

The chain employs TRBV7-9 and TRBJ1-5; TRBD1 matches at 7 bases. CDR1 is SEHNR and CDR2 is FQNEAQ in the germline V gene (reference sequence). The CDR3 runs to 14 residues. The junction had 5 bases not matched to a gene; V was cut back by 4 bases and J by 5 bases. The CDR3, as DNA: TGTGCCAGCAGCTCGGGGACAGCCTATCAGCCCCAGCATTTT. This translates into CASSSGTAYQPQHF.

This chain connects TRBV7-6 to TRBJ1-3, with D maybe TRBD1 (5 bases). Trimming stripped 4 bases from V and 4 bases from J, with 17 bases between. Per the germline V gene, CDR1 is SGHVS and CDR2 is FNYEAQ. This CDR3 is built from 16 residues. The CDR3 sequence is CASSSSHGASGNTIYF. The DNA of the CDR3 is TGTGCCAGCAGCTCGTCCCACGGGGCATCAGGAAACACCATATATTTT.

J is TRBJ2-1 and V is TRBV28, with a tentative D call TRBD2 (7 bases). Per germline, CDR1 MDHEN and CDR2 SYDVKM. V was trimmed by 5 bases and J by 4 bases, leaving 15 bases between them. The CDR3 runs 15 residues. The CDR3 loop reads CASSPDRGAYNEQFF. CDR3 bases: TGTGCCAGCAGTCCCGACCGGGGGGCATACAATGAGCAGTTCTTC.

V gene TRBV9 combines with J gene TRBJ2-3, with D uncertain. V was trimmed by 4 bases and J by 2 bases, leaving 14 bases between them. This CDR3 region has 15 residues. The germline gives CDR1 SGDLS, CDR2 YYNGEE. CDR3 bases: TGTGCCAGCAGCCCCCTTGACGAAACCACAGATACGCAGTATTTT. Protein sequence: CASSPLDETTDTQYF.